The next 7 T cell receptor beta chains were all read from a single sample in a study of blood T cells in healthy people across ages. The use of a sample-barcoded 5' primer and a J-beta primer mix characterized a second PCR of roughly 6 to 11 cycles. TCRdb reprocessed the 5' RACE reads via MiXCR and lists one record per CDR3 protein. The repertoire holds over 1,300,000 distinct CDR3 sequences, approximately 60% seen once, with 6.5% to 8% in the top ten. The sequenced material came from blood. These receptors were taken from a man aged 18 to 29 in good health.

The V and J genes are TRBV11-3 and TRBJ2-1; D may be TRBD1 (6 bases). The CDR3 totals 13 residues. The V gene lost 5 bases and the J gene lost 8 bases, with 13 bases spanning the gap. The germline gives CDR1 SGHNT, CDR2 YENEEA. The CDR3 loop reads CASSERGKDEQFF. In nucleotides, the CDR3 is TGTGCCAGCAGCGAAAGGGGGAAAGATGAGCAGTTCTTC.

This clonotype showed up just a few times. V usage is TRBV7-9 and J usage is TRBJ2-7; no clear D gene. The V end lost 2 bases, the J end lost 5 bases, and 7 bases lay between the germline ends. Looked up from germline, CDR1 is SEHNR and CDR2 is FQNEAQ (reference sequence). CDR3 length: 12 amino acids. CDR3: CASSLTQNEQYF. The CDR3 coding sequence is TGTGCCAGCAGCTTAACCCAAAACGAGCAGTACTTC.

The rearrangement uses TRBV6-2 or TRBV6-3 and TRBJ2-7, with 11 bases matching TRBD1. Trimming cost V 8 bases and J 5 bases; bases outside gene matches: 8. The CDR3 sequence is 14 residues long. The germline gives CDR1 MNHEY, CDR2 SVGEGT. CDR3 sequence (DNA): TGTGCCAGCTTATCCGGGACAGGGGGTGACGAGCAGTACTTC. It yields the protein CASLSGTGGDEQYF.

The CDR3 sequence is CSVGTGGLGGYTF. As DNA, the CDR3 is TGCAGCGTCGGAACAGGGGGCTTGGGTGGCTACACCTTC. V usage is TRBV29-1 and J usage is TRBJ1-2; 9 bases fit TRBD1. Per germline, CDR1 SQVTM and CDR2 ANQGSEA. The junction had 9 bases not matched to a gene; V was cut back by 6 bases and J by 7 bases. The CDR3 runs to 13 residues.

The chain links TRBV27 to TRBJ2-7; TRBD1 matches at 9 bases. The CDR3 spans 14 residues. Germline V gene lookup returns CDR1 MNHEY and CDR2 SMNVEV (reference sequence). With V trimmed by 4 bases and J by 7 bases, 8 bases remained unmatched. CDR3 region: CASSSGTGLGEQYF. The CDR3 nucleotides read TGTGCCAGCAGTTCAGGGACAGGGCTCGGTGAGCAGTACTTC.

This clonotype was recorded only once. This sequence joins TRBV6-6 and TRBJ2-7; D remains unclear. V lost 8 bases, J lost 2 bases, and 10 bases lay in between. This CDR3 contains 12 residues. From germline, CDR1 is MNHNY and CDR2 SVGAGI (reference sequence). The CDR3 spells CASGRDAYEQYF. The CDR3 DNA reads TGTGCCAGCGGAAGGGATGCCTACGAGCAGTACTTC.

This clonotype was found a few times. This rearrangement joins TRBV29-1 to TRBJ2-7, with D perhaps TRBD1 (6 bases). With 4 bases removed from V and 3 bases from J, the gap between germline ends came to 10 bases. The CDR3 runs to 12 residues. Germline V gene data show CDR1 as SQVTM and CDR2 as ANQGSEA. The CDR3 is CSVGQEFYEQYF. In DNA form, the CDR3 reads TGCAGCGTTGGACAGGAGTTCTACGAGCAGTACTTC.